This TCR beta chain was obtained from a study of CD8 T cells in ankylosing spondylitis. The study's findings and limits: From matched ankylosing spondylitis synovial fluid, disease-linked clones were reportedly recovered at significantly enriched levels. Some motif variants were previously reported in reactive arthritis synovial fluid and blood. The study identified a TCR beta motif of seven or eight highly homologous variants that appeared characteristic of ankylosing spondylitis blood. Disease-linked clones proved CD8+ and comparatively uncommon in peripheral blood.

Quantitative 5'-RACE was performed with molecular barcodes, and it yielded the TCR beta libraries. MiXCR, applied by TCRdb to the 5' RACE reads, yields one record per CDR3 protein. The sample shows over 400,000 distinct CDR3 sequences, 20% to 30% of them seen only once. With respect to this clonotype: Antigen specificity is unknown.

Germline lookup yields CDR1 SGHRS and CDR2 YFSETQ. V was cut by 4 bases and J by 8 bases, with 18 bases left in between. The CDR3 runs to 15 residues. The chain links TRBV5-1 to TRBJ1-4; the D is unclear. Material: blood, either unsorted or a sorted T cell fraction (not recorded which). The clonotype originates from a male donor with ankylosing spondylitis. DNA of the CDR3: TGCGCCAGCAGCATATTGGGCGGAGTGGAGGAAAAACTGTTTTTT. It is translated as CASSILGGVEEKLFF.